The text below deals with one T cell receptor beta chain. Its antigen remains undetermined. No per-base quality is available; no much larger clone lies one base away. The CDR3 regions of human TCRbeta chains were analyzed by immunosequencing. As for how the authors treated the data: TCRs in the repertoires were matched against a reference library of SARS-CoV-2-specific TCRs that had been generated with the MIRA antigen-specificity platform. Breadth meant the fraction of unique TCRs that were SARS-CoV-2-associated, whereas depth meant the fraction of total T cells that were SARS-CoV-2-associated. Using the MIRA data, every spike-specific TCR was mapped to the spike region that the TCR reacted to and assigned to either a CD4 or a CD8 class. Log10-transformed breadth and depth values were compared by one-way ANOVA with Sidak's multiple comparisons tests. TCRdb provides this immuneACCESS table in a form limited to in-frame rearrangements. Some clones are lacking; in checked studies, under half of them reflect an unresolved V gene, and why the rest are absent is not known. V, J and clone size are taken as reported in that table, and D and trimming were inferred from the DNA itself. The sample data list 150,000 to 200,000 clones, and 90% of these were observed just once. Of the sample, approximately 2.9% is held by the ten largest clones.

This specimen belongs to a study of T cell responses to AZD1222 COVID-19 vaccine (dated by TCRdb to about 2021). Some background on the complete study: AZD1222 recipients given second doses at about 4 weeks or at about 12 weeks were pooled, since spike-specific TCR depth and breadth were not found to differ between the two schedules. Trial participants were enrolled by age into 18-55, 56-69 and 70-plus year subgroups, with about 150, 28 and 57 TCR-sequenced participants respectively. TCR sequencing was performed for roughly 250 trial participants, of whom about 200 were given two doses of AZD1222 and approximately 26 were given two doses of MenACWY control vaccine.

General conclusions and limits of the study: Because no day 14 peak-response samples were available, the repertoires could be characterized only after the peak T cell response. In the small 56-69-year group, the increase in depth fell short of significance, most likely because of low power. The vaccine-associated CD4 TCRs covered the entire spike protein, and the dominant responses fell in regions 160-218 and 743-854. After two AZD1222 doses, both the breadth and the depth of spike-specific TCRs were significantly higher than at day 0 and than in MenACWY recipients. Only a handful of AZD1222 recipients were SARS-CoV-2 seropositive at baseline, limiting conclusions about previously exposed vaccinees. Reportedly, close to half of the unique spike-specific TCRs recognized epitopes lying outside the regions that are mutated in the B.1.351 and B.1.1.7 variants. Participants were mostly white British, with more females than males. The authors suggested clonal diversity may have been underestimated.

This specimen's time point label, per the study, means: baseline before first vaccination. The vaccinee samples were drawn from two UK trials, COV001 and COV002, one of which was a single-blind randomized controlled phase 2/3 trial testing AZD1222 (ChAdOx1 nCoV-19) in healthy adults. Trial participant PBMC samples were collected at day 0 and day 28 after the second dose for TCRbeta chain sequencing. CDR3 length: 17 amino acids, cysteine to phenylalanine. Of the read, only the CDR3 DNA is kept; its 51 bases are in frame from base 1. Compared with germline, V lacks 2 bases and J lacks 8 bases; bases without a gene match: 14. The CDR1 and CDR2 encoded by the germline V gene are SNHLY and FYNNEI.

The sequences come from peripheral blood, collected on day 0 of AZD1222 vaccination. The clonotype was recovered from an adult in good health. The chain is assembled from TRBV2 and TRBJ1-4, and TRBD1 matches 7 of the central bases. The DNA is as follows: TGTGCCAGCAGTGAACCCTACAGGGGCAGAACGTTAGAAAAACTGTTTTTT. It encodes CASSEPYRGRTLEKLFF.